Listed below are T cell receptor beta chains from one sample, sequenced in a study of human T cells and chemical hapten exposure. One entry per CDR3 protein results from TCRdb running MiXCR on the RACE reads. This sample has 60,000 or so distinct CDR3 sequences; approximately 9.9% occur once, and the top ten carry 9.6%. Material: whole blood, obtained in connection with sensitization to the hapten diphenylcyclopropenone (DPC). Receptors originate from a man aged 35 to 55 with alopecia areata. Some clones in this sample may be carry-over from other donors' samples. The CDR3 runs from the conserved cysteine through the conserved F or W.

TRBJ2-4	TRBV6-1	CASRVTGTPTDIQYF
TRBJ2-1	TRBV5-1	CASSLGPEGIEQFF
TRBJ2-1	TRBV28	CASSQRQGPIWDLDEQFF
TRBJ1-2	TRBV20-1	CSASNPSGYGYTF
TRBJ2-5	TRBV20-1	CSASPGTAQETQYF
TRBJ1-5	TRBV28	CASSPGPPRQPQHF
TRBJ2-5	TRBV11-1	CASSLLAEETQYF
TRBJ1-1	TRBV29-1	CSVPSGSWPTEAFF
TRBJ2-2	TRBV20-1	CSAPDSPGELFF
TRBJ2-4	TRBV3-1	CASSPPGLAANIQYF
TRBJ1-1	TRBV5-1	CASSLQGMNTEAFF
TRBJ2-6	TRBV5-1	CASSFVGTGANVLTF
TRBJ2-7	TRBV4-2	CASSPLMVAGAGGYEQYF
TRBJ2-5	TRBV27	CASSRDTQETQYF
TRBJ2-7	TRBV5-1	CASSLQGGSYEQYF
TRBJ2-2	TRBV9	CASQAGGGELFF
TRBJ2-3	TRBV30	CAWSLMGPLFTDTQYF
TRBJ2-3	TRBV6-2/TRBV6-3	CASSFNSGRATDTQYF
TRBJ1-6	TRBV9	CASSVGGTPLHF
TRBJ2-1	TRBV7-9	CASSPGAGDEQFF
TRBJ2-3	TRBV6-2/TRBV6-3	CASSHPGSPTDTQYF
TRBJ2-1	TRBV6-2/TRBV6-3	CASSYDSHNEQFF
TRBJ1-5	TRBV2	CASSEWVSQPQHF
TRBJ2-3	TRBV6-5	CASRATPAGTDTQYF
TRBJ1-1	TRBV27	CASRLDGQKTEAFF
TRBJ2-3	TRBV7-8	CASSLDYGTDTQYF
TRBJ2-5	TRBV12-3/TRBV12-4	CASSFLSLETQYF
TRBJ2-1	TRBV19	CASSRDPFNEQFF
TRBJ1-1	TRBV14	CATKPQGAGTEAFF
TRBJ2-6	TRBV5-1	CASSLGVVGANVLTF
TRBJ2-7	TRBV27	CASSLLNGRGAEQYF
TRBJ2-3	TRBV6-5	CASSYRGPPDTQYF
TRBJ2-3	TRBV3-1	CASSHREDTDTQYF
TRBJ2-1	TRBV5-8	CASSSSGISYNEQFF
TRBJ1-1	TRBV28	CASSGGQLQAFF
TRBJ2-3	TRBV7-9	CASSSRGPDTQYF
TRBJ2-5	TRBV4-3	CASSQDFGGETQYF
TRBJ2-5	TRBV7-9	CASSLGGRQETQYF
TRBJ1-2	TRBV7-2	CASSSDRFYGYTF
TRBJ2-7	TRBV12-3/TRBV12-4	CASSLSSVEQYF
TRBJ2-1	TRBV21-1	CASSKLSRNEQFF
TRBJ2-3	TRBV18	CASSREAGGRTDTQYF
TRBJ2-1	TRBV7-6	CASSLGGMGSEQFF
TRBJ2-3	TRBV3-1	CASSFRTSGSWDTQYF
TRBJ2-1	TRBV20-1	CSARDSASGRAVGNEQFF
TRBJ2-3	TRBV27	CASSPWGDSTDTQYF
TRBJ1-5	TRBV28	CAVTPGPGPGQPQHF
TRBJ1-2	TRBV7-2	CASSLMLTGQGSNGYTF